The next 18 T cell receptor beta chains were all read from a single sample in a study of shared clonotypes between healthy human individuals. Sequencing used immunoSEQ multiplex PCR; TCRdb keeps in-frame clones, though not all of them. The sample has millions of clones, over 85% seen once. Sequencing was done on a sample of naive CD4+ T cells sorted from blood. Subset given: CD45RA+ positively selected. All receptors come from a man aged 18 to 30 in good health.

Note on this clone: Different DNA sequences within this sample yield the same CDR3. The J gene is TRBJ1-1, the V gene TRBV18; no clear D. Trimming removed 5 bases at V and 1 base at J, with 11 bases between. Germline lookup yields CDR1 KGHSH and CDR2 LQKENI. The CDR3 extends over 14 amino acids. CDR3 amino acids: CASSSSGGNTEAFF. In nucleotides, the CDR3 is TGTGCCAGCTCATCCAGTGGAGGGAACACTGAAGCTTTCTTT.

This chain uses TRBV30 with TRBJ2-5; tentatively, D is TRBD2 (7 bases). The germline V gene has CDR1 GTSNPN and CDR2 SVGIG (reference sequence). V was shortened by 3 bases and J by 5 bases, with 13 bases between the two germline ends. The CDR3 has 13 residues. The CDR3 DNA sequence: TGTGCCTGGAGGGGGGGGCCCAGGGAGACCCAGTACTTC. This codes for CAWRGGPRETQYF.

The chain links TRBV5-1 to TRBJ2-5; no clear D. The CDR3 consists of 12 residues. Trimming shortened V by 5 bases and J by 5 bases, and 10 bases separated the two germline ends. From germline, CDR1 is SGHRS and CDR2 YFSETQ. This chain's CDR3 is CASSIGVETQYF. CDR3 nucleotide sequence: TGCGCCAGCAGTATTGGTGTGGAGACCCAGTACTTC. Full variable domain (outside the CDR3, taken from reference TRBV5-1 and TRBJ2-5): KAGVTQTPRYLIKTRGQQVTLSCSPISGHRSVSWYQQTPGQGLQFLFEYFSETQRNKGNFPGRFSGRQFSNSRSEMNVSTLELGDSALYLCASSIGVETQYFGPGTRLLVL.

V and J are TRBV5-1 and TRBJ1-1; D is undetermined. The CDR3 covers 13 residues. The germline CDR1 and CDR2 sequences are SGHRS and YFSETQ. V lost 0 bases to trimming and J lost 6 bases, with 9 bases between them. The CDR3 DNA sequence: TGCGCCAGCAGCTTGGGCCCCGCCGCTGAAGCTTTCTTT. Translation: CASSLGPAAEAFF.

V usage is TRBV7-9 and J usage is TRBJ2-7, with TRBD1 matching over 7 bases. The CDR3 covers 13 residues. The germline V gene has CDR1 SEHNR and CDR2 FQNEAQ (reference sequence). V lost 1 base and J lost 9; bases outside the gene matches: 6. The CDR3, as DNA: TGTGCCAGCAGCTTAGGTCCCCAGGGGGTGCAGTACTTC. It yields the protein CASSLGPQGVQYF.

DNA of the CDR3: TGTGCCAGCAGCCCCCCGGGACAGACGAACACTGAAGCTTTCTTT. It specifies CASSPPGQTNTEAFF. The chain carries TRBV5-4 and TRBJ1-1; TRBD1 agrees at 7 bases. The CDR3 extends over 15 amino acids. The germline CDR1 and CDR2 sequences are SGHNT and YYREEE (reference sequence). Trimming removed 4 bases from V and 1 base from J; junction bases left unmatched: 7.

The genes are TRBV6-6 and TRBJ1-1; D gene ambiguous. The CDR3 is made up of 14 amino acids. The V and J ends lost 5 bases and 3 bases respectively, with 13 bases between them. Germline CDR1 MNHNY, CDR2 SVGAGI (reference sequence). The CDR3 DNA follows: TGTGCCAGCAGTGCGGGGTTTCGGGACACTGAAGCTTTCTTT. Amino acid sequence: CASSAGFRDTEAFF.

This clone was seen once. The CDR3 spells CASSSGLAGSDTQYF. DNA of the CDR3: TGTGCCAGCTCATCGGGACTAGCGGGCTCAGATACGCAGTATTTT. The rearrangement links TRBV18 to TRBJ2-3, with 12 nucleotides matching TRBD2. Germline CDR1 and CDR2: KGHSH and LQKENI. This CDR3 is built from 15 residues. The junction had 4 bases not matched to a gene; V was cut back by 5 bases and J by 4 bases.

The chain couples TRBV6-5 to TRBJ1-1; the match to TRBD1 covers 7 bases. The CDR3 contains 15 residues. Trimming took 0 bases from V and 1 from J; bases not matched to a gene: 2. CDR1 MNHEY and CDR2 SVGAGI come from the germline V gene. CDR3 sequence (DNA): TGTGCCAGCAGTTACTCTGACAGGGAGAACACTGAAGCTTTCTTT. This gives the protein CASSYSDRENTEAFF.

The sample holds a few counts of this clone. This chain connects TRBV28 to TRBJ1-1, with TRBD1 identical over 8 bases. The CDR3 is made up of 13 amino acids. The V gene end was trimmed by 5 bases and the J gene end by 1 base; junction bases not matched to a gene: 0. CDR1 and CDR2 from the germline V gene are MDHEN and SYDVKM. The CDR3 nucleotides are TGTGCCAGCAGTGGACAGGGGAACACTGAAGCTTTCTTT. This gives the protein CASSGQGNTEAFF.

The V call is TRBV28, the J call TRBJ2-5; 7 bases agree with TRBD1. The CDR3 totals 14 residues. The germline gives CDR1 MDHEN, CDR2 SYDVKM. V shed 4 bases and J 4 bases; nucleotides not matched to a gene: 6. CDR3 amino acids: CASSSAAGGETQYF. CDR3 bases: TGTGCCAGCAGTTCCGCGGCAGGGGGAGAGACCCAGTACTTC.

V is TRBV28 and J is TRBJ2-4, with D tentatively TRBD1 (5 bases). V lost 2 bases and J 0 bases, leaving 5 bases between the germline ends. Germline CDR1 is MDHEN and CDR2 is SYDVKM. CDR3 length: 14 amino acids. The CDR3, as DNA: TGTGCCAGCAGTTTACAGGGAGCCAAAAACATTCAGTACTTC. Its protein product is CASSLQGAKNIQYF.

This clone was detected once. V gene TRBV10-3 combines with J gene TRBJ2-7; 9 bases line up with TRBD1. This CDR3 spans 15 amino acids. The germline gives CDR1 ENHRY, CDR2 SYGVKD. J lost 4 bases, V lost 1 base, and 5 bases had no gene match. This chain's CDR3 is CAISELGQGQYEQYF. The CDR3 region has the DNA TGTGCCATCAGTGAGTTGGGACAGGGACAGTACGAGCAGTACTTC.

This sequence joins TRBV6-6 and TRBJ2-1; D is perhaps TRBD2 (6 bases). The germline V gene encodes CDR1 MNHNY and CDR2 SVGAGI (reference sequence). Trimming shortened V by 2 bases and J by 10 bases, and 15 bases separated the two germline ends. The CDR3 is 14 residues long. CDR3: CASSYRLEGLEQFF. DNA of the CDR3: TGTGCCAGCAGTTACCGCCTGGAGGGGCTGGAGCAGTTCTTC.

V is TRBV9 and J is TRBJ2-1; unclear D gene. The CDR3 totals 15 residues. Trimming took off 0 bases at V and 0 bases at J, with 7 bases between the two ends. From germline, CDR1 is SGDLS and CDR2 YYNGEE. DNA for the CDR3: TGTGCCAGCAGCGTAGTTGGGGTCTCCTACAATGAGCAGTTCTTC. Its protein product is CASSVVGVSYNEQFF.

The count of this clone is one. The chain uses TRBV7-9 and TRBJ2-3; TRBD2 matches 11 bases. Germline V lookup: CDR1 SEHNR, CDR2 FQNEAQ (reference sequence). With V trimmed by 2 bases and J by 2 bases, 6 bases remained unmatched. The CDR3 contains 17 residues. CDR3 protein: CASSLSIAGGPTDTQYF. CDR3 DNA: TGTGCCAGCAGCTTATCTATAGCGGGGGGGCCCACAGATACGCAGTATTTT.

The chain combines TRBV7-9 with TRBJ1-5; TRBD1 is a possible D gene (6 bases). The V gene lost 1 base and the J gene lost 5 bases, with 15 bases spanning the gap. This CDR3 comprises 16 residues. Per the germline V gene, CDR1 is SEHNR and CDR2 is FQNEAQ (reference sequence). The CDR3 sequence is CASSLGGAQGYQPQHF. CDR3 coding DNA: TGTGCCAGCAGCTTAGGGGGGGCGCAGGGGTATCAGCCCCAGCATTTT.

The CDR3 loop is CASSLETGPSYGYTF. CDR3 nucleotides: TGTGCCAGCAGCTTAGAGACAGGGCCATCCTATGGCTACACCTTC. The chain joins TRBV7-9 to TRBJ1-2, with 7 positions matching TRBD1. CDR3 length: 15 amino acids. V gave up 1 base and J gave up 4 bases; unmatched junction bases: 6. Per the germline V gene, CDR1 is SEHNR and CDR2 is FQNEAQ (reference sequence).